This T cell receptor beta chain was observed in a study of T-cell memory formation after mild COVID-19. Turning to the study itself: The TCR clusters were mostly specific to one donor.

V lost 4 bases, J lost 10 bases, and 17 bases lay in between. The CDR3 has 14 amino acids. The germline V gene encodes CDR1 SGHVS and CDR2 FNYEAQ. As for this clonotype: Its specificity is unknown.

Each CDR3 protein gets one entry after TCRdb re-called the 5' RACE reads with MiXCR. The data contain around 470,000 distinct CDR3 sequences, around 18% of them singletons. Broader study findings: CD4+ contracting clones were mainly CM and EM; CD8+ ones, EMRA. Contracting clones from day 15 to 85 showed balanced CD4/CD8; later expanders favored CD4+. Some SARS-CoV-2-responding clones were already detected in memory before infection.

The sequence derives from an adult woman who had mild COVID-19 (a few samples of this study predate the infection). Cell type and time point are not known. This chain uses TRBV7-6 with TRBJ2-1, with D possibly TRBD2 on 5 matching bases. Sequences were obtained from PBMCs or a T cell subset sorted from them (not recorded which). CDR3 amino acids: CASSSVQRGGEQFF. Written as DNA, the CDR3 is TGTGCCAGCAGCTCCGTGCAAAGAGGCGGGGAGCAGTTCTTC.